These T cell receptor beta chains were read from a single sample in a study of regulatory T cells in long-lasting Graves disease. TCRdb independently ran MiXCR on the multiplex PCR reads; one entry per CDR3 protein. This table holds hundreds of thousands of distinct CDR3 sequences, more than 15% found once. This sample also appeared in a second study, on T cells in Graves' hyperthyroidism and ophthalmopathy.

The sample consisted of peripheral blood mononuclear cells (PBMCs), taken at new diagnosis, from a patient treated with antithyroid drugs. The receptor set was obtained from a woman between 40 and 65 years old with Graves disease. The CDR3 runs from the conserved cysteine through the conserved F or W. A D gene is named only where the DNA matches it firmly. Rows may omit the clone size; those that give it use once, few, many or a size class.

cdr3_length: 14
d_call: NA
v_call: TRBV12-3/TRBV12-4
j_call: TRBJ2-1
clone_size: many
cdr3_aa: CASSREGQYNEQFF
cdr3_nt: TGTGCCAGCAGCCGTGAAGGGCAGTACAATGAGCAGTTCTTC

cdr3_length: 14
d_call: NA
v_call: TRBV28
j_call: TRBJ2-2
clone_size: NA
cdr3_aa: CAGSSSLNYGELFF
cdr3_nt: TGTGCCGGCAGTTCAAGTTTAAATTACGGGGAGCTGTTTTTT

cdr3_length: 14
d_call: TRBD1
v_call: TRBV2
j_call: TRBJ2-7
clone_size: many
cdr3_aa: CASGTGTGINEQYF
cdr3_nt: TGTGCCAGCGGGACCGGGACAGGGATCAACGAGCAGTACTTC

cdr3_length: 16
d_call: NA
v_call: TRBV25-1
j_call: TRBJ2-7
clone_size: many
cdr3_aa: CASSEYGPPSSYEQYF
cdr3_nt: TGTGCCAGCAGTGAATATGGTCCCCCAAGCTCCTACGAGCAGTACTTC

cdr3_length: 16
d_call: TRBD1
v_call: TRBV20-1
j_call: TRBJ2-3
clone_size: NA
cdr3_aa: CSARDRDRGFTDTQYF
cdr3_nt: TGCAGTGCTAGAGATCGGGACAGGGGCTTCACAGATACGCAGTATTTT

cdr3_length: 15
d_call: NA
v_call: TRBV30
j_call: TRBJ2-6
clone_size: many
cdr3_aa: CAWSVVGIGANVLTF
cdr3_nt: TGTGCCTGGAGTGTAGTAGGAATTGGGGCCAACGTCCTGACTTTC

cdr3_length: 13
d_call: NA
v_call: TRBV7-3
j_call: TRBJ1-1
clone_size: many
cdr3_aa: CASGLQSNTEAFF
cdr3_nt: TGTGCCAGCGGCCTTCAGTCGAACACTGAAGCTTTCTTT

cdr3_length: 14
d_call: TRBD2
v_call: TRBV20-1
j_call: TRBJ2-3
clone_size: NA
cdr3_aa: CSAGLGGVGDTQYF
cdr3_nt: TGCAGTGCTGGCCTGGGAGGGGTGGGGGATACGCAGTATTTT

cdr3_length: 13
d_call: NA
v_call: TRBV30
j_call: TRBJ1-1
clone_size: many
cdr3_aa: CAWSLTGGSEAFF
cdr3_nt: TGTGCCTGGAGTTTGACAGGAGGATCTGAAGCTTTCTTT

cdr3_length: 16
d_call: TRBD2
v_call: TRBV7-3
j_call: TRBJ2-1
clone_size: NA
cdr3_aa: CASSPLGRGGNNEQFF
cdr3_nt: TGTGCCAGCAGCCCCCTCGGGCGGGGGGGGAACAATGAGCAGTTCTTC

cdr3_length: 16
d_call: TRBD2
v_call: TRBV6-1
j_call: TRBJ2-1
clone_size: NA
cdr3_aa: CASSSLGRGGNNEQFF
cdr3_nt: TGTGCCAGCAGCTCTCTAGGGCGGGGGGGGAACAATGAGCAGTTCTTC

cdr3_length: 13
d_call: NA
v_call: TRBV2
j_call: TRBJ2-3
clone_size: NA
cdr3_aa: CASKGSFRDTQYF
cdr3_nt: TGTGCCAGCAAAGGGTCCTTTAGGGATACGCAGTATTTT

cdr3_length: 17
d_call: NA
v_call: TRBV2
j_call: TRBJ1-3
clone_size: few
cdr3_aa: CASSQVGTARSGNTIYF
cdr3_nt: TGTGCCAGCAGTCAGGTCGGGACGGCTCGCTCTGGAAACACCATATATTTT

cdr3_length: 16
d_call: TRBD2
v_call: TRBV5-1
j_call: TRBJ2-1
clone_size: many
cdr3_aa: CASSSTSGGIYNEQFF
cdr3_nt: TGCGCCAGCAGCTCAACTAGCGGGGGGATCTACAATGAGCAGTTCTTC

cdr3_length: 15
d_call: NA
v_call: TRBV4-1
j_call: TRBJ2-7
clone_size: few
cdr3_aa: CASSQEDVVPGEQYF
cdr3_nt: TGCGCCAGCAGCCAAGAAGACGTAGTCCCCGGGGAGCAGTACTTC

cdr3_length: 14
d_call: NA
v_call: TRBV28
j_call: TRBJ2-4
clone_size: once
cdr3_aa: CVSSLDLAKNIQYF
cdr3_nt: TGTGTCAGCAGTTTAGATCTAGCCAAAAACATTCAGTACTTC

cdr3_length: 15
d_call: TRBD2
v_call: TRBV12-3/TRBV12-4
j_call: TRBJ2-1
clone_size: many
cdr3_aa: CASRVAGARENEQFF
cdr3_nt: TGTGCCAGCAGGGTAGCGGGGGCCCGAGAAAATGAGCAGTTCTTC

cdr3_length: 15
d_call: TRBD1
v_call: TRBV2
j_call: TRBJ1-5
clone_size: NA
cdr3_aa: CASRGQGAVNQPQHF
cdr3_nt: TGTGCCAGCAGGGGACAGGGGGCTGTCAATCAGCCCCAGCATTTT

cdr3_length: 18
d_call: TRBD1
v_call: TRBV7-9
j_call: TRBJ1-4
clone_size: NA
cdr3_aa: CAGSLSRGGLATNEKLFF
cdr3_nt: TGTGCCGGCAGCTTATCCAGGGGGGGGCTTGCAACTAATGAAAAACTGTTTTTT

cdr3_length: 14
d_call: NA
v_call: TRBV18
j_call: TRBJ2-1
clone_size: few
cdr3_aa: CASSPSAVTNEQFF
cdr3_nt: TGTGCCAGCTCACCATCAGCGGTGACTAATGAGCAGTTCTTC

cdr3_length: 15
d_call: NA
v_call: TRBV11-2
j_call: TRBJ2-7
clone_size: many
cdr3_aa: CASSLGLLSSYEQYF
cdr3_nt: TGTGCCAGCAGCTTAGGGCTGCTGAGCTCCTACGAGCAGTACTTC

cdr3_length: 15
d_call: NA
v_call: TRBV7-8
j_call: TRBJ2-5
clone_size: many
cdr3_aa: CASSPPGGAGETQYF
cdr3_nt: TGTGCCAGCAGCCCACCAGGCGGGGCCGGGGAGACCCAGTACTTC

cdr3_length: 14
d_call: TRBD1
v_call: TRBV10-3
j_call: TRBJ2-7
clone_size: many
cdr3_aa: CAISEPGQEDKQYF
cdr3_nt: TGTGCCATCAGTGAGCCGGGACAGGAGGATAAGCAGTACTTC

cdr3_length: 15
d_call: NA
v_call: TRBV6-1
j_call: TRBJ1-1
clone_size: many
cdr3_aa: CASSSGAGRPPEAFF
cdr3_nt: TGTGCCAGCAGTAGCGGGGCAGGGAGGCCCCCTGAAGCTTTCTTT

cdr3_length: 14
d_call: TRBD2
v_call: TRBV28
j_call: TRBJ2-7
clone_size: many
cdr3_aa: CASSSGGRQYEQYF
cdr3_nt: TGTGCCAGCAGTTCGGGGGGGCGCCAATACGAGCAGTACTTC

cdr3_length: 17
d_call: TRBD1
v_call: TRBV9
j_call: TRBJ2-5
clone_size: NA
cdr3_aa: CASSVGPGQDIVKTQYF
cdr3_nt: TGTGCCAGCAGCGTAGGACCGGGACAGGACATTGTGAAGACCCAGTACTTC

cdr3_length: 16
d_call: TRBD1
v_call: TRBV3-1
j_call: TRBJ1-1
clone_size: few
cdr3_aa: CASSLQGGGRGTEAFF
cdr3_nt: TGTGCCAGCAGCCTCCAGGGAGGGGGCAGAGGCACTGAAGCTTTCTTT

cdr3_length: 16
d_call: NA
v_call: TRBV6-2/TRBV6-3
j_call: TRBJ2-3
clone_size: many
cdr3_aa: CASTLGGGTSTDTQYF
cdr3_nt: TGTGCCAGCACCCTGGGAGGAGGTACTAGCACAGATACGCAGTATTTT

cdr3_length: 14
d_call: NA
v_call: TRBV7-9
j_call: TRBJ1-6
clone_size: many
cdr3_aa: CASSLTLVGSPLHF
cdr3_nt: TGTGCCAGCAGCTTAACTTTGGTGGGTTCACCCCTCCACTTT

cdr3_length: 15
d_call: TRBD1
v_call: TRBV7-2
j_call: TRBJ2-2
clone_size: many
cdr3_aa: CASSIGQGAAGELFF
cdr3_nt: TGTGCCAGCAGCATAGGACAGGGGGCGGCCGGGGAGCTGTTTTTT

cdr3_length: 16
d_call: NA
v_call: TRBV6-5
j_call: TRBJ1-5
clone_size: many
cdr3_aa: CASSYSYRASNQPQHF
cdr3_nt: TGTGCCAGCAGTTACTCTTACAGGGCGAGCAATCAGCCCCAGCATTTT

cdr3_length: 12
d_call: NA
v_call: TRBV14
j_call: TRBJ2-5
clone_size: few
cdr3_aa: CASSQSGKTQYF
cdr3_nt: TGTGCCAGCAGCCAATCCGGGAAGACCCAGTACTTC

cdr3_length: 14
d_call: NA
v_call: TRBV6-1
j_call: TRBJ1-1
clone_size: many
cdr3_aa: CASSSPGGHTEAFF
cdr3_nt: TGTGCCAGTTCTTCCCCGGGCGGCCACACTGAAGCTTTCTTT

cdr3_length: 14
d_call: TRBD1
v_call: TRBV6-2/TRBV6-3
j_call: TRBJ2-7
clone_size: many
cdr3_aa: CASNGPGQASEQYF
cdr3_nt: TGTGCCAGCAATGGACCGGGACAGGCCTCCGAGCAGTACTTC

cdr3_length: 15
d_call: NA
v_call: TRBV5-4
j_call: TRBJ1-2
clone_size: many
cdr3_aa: CASSLNIGHNYGYTF
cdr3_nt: TGTGCCAGCAGCTTGAACATCGGACATAACTATGGCTACACCTTC

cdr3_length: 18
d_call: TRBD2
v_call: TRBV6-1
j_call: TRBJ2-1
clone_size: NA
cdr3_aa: CASMGRGTSGGKHNEQFF
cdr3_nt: TGTGCCAGCATGGGTCGAGGGACTAGCGGGGGGAAACACAATGAGCAGTTCTTC

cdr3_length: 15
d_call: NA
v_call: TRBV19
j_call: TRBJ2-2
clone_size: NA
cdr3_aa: CASSIGQGGTGELFF
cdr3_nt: TGTGCCAGTAGTATAGGTCAGGGCGGCACCGGGGAGCTGTTTTTT

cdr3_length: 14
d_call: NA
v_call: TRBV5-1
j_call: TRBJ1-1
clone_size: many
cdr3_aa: CASSLEQMNTEAFF
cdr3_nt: TGCGCCAGCAGCTTGGAACAAATGAACACTGAAGCTTTCTTT

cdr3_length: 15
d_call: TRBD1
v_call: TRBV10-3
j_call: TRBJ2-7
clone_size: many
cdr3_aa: CALSTGTGGSYEQYF
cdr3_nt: TGTGCCCTATCGACCGGGACAGGGGGGTCCTACGAGCAGTACTTC

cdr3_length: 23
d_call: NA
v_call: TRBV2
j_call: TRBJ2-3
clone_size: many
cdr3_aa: CASSDPSLNPSAQAPQGTDTQYF
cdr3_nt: TGTGCCAGCAGTGATCCCTCCCTGAACCCATCGGCCCAGGCACCTCAAGGCACAGATACGCAGTATTTT

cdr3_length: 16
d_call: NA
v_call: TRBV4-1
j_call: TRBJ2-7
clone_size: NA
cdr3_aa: CASSQEMSDSGYEQYF
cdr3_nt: TGCGCCAGCAGCCAAGAGATGAGCGACTCGGGCTACGAGCAGTACTTC

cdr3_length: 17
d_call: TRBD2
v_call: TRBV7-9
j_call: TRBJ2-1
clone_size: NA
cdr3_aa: CASSLGGGSGDNNEQFF
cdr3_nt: TGTGCCAGCAGCTTAGGAGGGGGTAGCGGGGACAACAATGAGCAGTTCTTC

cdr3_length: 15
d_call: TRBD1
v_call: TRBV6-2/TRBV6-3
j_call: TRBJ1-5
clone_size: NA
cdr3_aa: CASKDRARTNQPQHF
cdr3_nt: TGTGCCAGCAAAGACAGGGCGAGGACCAATCAGCCCCAGCATTTT

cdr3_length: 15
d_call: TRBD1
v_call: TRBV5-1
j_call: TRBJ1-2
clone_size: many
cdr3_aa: CASSLDGTVGYGYTF
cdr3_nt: TGCGCCAGCAGCTTGGATGGGACAGTCGGCTATGGCTACACCTTC

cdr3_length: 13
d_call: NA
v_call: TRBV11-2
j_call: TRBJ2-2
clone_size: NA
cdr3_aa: CASSSGPAGELFF
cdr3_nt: TGTGCCAGCAGTTCCGGGCCCGCCGGGGAGCTGTTTTTT

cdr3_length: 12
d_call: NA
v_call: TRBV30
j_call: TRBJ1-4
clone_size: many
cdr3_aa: CAWSIQAEKLFF
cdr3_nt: TGTGCCTGGAGTATTCAGGCTGAAAAACTGTTTTTT

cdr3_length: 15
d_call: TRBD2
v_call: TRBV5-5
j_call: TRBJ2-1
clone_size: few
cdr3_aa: CASSYGLVGDNEQFF
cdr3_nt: TGTGCCAGCAGTTACGGACTAGTTGGAGACAATGAGCAGTTCTTC

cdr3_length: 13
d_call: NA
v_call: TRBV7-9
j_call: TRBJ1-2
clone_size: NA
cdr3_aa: CASSPGASYGYTF
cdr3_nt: TGTGCCAGCAGTCCGGGGGCAAGCTATGGCTACACCTTC

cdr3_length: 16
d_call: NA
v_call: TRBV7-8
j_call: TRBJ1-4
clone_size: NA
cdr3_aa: CASSSSRGGKGEKLFF
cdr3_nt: TGTGCCAGCAGCTCGTCTAGAGGAGGGAAGGGTGAAAAACTGTTTTTT

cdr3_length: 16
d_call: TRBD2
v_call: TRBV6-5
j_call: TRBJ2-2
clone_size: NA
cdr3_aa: CASSYSSGGLSGELFF
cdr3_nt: TGTGCCAGCAGTTACTCTAGCGGGGGGCTCTCCGGGGAGCTGTTTTTT

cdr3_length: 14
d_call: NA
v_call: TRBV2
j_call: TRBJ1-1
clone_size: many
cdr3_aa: CASSENSPNTEAFF
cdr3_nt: TGTGCCAGCAGTGAAAACAGTCCCAACACTGAAGCTTTCTTT

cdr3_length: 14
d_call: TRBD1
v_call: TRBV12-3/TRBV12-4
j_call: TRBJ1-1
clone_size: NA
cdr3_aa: CASSLRDRGTEAFF
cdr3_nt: TGTGCCAGCAGCCTCCGGGACAGGGGCACTGAAGCTTTCTTT

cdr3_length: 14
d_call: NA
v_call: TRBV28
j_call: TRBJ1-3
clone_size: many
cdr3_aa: CASSPHGTGNTIYF
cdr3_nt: TGTGCCAGCAGTCCCCACGGGACTGGAAACACCATATATTTT

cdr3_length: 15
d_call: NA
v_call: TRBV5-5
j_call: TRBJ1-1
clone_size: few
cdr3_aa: CASSLATGVNTEAFF
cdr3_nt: TGTGCCAGCAGCTTGGCAACAGGAGTGAACACTGAAGCTTTCTTT

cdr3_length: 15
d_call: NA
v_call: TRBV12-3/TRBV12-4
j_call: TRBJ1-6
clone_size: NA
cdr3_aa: CASSAVFHNDSPLHF
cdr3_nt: TGTGCCAGCAGCGCAGTCTTCCATAACGATTCACCCCTCCACTTT

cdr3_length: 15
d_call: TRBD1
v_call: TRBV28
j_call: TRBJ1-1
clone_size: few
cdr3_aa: CASSLSAGGPTEAFF
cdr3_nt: TGTGCCAGCAGTTTATCGGCAGGGGGCCCCACTGAAGCTTTCTTT

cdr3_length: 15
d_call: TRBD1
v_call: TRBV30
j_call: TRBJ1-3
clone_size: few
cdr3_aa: CAWSLTGGYGNTIYF
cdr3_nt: TGTGCCTGGAGCCTAACAGGGGGCTATGGAAACACCATATATTTT

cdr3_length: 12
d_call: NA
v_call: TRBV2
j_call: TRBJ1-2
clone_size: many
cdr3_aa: CASSEGGSGYTF
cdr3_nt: TGTGCCAGCAGTGAAGGGGGAAGTGGCTACACCTTC

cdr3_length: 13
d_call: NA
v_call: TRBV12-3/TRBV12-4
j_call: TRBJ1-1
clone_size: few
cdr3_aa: CASGLDMLTEAFF
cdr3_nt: TGTGCCAGCGGTCTCGATATGCTAACTGAAGCTTTCTTT